Below are 5 T cell receptor beta chains sequenced from a single sample in a study of blood T cells in healthy people across ages. Then a second PCR, running roughly 7 to 11 cycles, was carried out with a sample-barcoded 5' primer and a J-beta primer mix. TCRdb ran MiXCR on the 5' RACE reads and lists one entry per CDR3 protein. The sample consists of roughly 800,000 distinct CDR3 sequences, more than 45% of them appearing once. Sequenced input: blood. The receptors shown here come from a man younger than 45 in good health.

This clonotype appeared once. V gene TRBV6-6 combines with J gene TRBJ1-2; TRBD1 matches 7 bases. The CDR3 sequence is 14 residues long. The J segment lost 4 bases and the V segment lost 8 bases, leaving 10 bases of the junction unmatched. Germline assignment: CDR1 MNHNY and CDR2 SVGAGI (reference sequence). CDR3 protein: CASSSTGNIYGYTF. The DNA of the CDR3 is TGTGCCAGCTCCTCGACAGGGAATATCTATGGCTACACCTTC.

The chain combines TRBV20-1 with TRBJ2-1; TRBD2 aligns across 10 bases. Germline CDR1 reads DFQATT; CDR2 reads SNEGSKA (reference sequence). The ends lost 5 bases at V and 0 bases at J; junction bases unmatched: 10. The CDR3 totals 17 residues. CDR3 region: CSAHMSSGRSSYNEQFF. The CDR3 nucleotides read TGCAGTGCTCATATGAGTAGCGGGAGGAGCTCCTACAATGAGCAGTTCTTC.

The rearrangement uses TRBV12-3 or TRBV12-4 and TRBJ2-4, with TRBD2 matching 7 bases. This CDR3 is 15 amino acids long. V shed 6 bases and J 3 bases; nucleotides not matched to a gene: 8. CDR3 sequence (DNA): TGTGCCAGCAGCTGGGGGGGAGGGATCAAAAACATTCAGTACTTC. Its translation: CASSWGGGIKNIQYF.

This clonotype was seen ten or more times. This chain connects TRBV7-2 to TRBJ2-1, with D perhaps TRBD2 (5 bases). V was clipped by 5 bases and J by 0 bases, with 11 bases between them. CDR1 and CDR2 (germline): SGHTA, FQGNSA. The CDR3 has 15 amino acids. CDR3 loop: CASSLGRGSYNEQFF. The CDR3 DNA reads TGTGCCAGCAGCCTGGGGAGAGGCTCCTACAATGAGCAGTTCTTC.

The V gene is TRBV6-1, the J gene TRBJ2-7, with D perhaps being TRBD1 or TRBD2 (6 bases each). V shed 7 bases and J shed 8 bases, with 18 bases lying between them. The CDR3 is made up of 13 amino acids. CDR1 and CDR2 (germline): MNHNS, SASEGT. The CDR3 spells CASTSGWGDKQYF. The CDR3 DNA is TGTGCCAGCACCTCTGGGTGGGGGGACAAGCAGTACTTC.